What follows describes a single TCR beta chain. The data are from a study of identical twins. A single record per CDR3 protein comes from TCRdb applying MiXCR to the 5' RACE reads. The data contain fewer than 650,000 distinct CDR3 sequences, less than 9% of them seen just once; the ten biggest clones take up 1.6%. The CDR3 spans 15 residues. Trimming took 0 bases from V and 1 from J, leaving 11 bases between them. Germline CDR1 SGHRS, CDR2 YFSETQ. These records were also assigned to another study, of yellow fever vaccine responses in identical twins.

The sample consisted of PBMCs. The chain joins TRBV5-1 to TRBJ2-7; D unresolved. The sequence was obtained from a woman in her late teens or twenties in good health. CDR3 sequence: CASSLVYGPSYEQYF. The DNA for the CDR3 is TGCGCCAGCAGCTTGGTGTACGGTCCTTCCTACGAGCAGTACTTC.